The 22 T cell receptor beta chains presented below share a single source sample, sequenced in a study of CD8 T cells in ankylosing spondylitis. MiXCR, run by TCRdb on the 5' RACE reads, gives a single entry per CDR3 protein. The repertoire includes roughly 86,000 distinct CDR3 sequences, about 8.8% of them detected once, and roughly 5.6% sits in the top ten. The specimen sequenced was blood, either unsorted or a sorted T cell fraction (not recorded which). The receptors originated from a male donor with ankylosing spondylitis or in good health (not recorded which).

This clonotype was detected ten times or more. DNA of the CDR3: TGCGCCAGCAGCTTAGGACCCACCCAGGCGGAGACCCAGTACTTC. This translates into CASSLGPTQAETQYF. The J gene is TRBJ2-5, the V gene TRBV5-1, with D uncertain. The V gene lost 2 bases and the J gene lost 5 bases, with 16 bases spanning the gap. This CDR3 comprises 15 residues. Germline CDR1 reads SGHRS; CDR2 reads YFSETQ.

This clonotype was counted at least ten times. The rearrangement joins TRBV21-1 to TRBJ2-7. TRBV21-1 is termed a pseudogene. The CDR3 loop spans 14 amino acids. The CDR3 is CASSKARPLYEQYF. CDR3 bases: TGTGCCAGCAGCAAAGCGCGACCGCTCTACGAGCAGTACTTC.

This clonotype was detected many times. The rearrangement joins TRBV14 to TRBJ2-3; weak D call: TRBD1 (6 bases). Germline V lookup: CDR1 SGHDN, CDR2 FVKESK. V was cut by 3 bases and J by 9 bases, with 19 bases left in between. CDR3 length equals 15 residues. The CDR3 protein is CASSQGFGGLRTQYF. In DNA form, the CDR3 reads TGTGCCAGCAGCCAGGGCTTTGGGGGCCTCCGAACGCAGTATTTT.

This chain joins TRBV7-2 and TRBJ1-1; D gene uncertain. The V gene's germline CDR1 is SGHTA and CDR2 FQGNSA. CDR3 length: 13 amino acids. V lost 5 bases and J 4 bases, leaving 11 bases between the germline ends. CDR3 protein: CASSVYKGTEAFF. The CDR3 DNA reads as TGTGCCAGCAGCGTGTATAAGGGCACTGAAGCTTTCTTT.

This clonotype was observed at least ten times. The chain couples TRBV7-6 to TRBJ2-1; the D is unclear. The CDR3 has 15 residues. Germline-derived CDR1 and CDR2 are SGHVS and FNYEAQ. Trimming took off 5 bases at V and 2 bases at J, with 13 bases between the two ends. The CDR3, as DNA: TGTGCCAGCAGCACCGGGCCCCGTACCTACAATGAGCAGTTCTTC. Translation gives CASSTGPRTYNEQFF.

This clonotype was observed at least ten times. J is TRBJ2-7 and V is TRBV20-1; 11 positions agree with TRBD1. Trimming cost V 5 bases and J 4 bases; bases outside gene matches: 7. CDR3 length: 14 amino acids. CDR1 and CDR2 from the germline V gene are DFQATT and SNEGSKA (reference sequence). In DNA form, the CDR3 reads TGCAGTGCTTACCCGGGACAGGGGGTTTACGAGCAGTACTTC. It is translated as CSAYPGQGVYEQYF.

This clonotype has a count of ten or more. The CDR3 DNA follows: TGTGCCAGCAGTGCCGTTCCGCTCAGTACGCAGTATTTT. This codes for CASSAVPLSTQYF. This sequence joins TRBV7-2 and TRBJ2-3; D is unresolved. Germline V gene lookup returns CDR1 SGHTA and CDR2 FQGNSA. The V and J ends lost 6 bases and 8 bases respectively, with 15 bases between them. The CDR3 runs 13 residues.

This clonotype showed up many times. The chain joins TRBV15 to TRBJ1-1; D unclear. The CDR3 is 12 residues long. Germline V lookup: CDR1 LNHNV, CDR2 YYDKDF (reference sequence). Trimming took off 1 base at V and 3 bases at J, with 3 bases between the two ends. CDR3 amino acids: CATSRGYTEAFF. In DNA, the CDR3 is TGTGCCACCAGCAGAGGGTACACTGAAGCTTTCTTT.

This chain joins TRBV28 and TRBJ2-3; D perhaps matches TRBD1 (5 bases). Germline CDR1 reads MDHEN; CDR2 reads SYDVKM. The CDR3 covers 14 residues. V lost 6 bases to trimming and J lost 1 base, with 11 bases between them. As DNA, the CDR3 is TGTGCCAGCAGCCTTGACAGCCGCACAGATACGCAGTATTTT. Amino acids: CASSLDSRTDTQYF.

The CDR3 sequence: CASSPRTSGYEQYF. DNA for the CDR3: TGTGCCAGCAGCCCCAGGACTAGTGGCTACGAGCAGTACTTC. The chain is built from TRBV3-1 and TRBJ2-7, with 7 bases identical to TRBD2. Trimming removed 4 bases from V and 3 bases from J; junction bases left unmatched: 6. This CDR3 is 14 amino acids long. From germline, CDR1 is LGHDT and CDR2 YNNKEL (reference sequence).

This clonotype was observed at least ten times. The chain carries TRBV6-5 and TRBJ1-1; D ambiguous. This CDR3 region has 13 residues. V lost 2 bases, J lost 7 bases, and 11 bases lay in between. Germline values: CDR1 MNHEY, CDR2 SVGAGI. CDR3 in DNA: TGTGCCAGCAGTTACAGGGAAGAAAGTGAAGCTTTCTTT. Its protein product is CASSYREESEAFF.

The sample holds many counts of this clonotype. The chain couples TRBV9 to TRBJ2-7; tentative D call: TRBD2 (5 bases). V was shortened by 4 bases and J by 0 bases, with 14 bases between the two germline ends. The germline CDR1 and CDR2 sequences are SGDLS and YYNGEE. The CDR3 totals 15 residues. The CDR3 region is CASSPGILSSYEQYF. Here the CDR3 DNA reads TGTGCCAGCAGCCCCGGGATTTTGAGCTCCTACGAGCAGTACTTC.

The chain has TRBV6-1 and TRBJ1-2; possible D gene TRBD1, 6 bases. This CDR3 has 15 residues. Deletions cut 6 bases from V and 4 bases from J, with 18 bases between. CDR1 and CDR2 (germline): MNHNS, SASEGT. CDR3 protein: CASSTGGGPSYGYTF. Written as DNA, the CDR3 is TGTGCCAGCAGCACCGGTGGGGGGCCCAGCTATGGCTACACCTTC.

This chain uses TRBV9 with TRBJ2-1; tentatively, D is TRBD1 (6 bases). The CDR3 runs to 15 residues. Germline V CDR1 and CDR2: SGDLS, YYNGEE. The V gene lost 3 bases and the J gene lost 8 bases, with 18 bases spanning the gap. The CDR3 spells CASSETTGNKDEQFF. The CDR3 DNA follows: TGTGCCAGCAGCGAAACAACAGGGAATAAGGATGAGCAGTTCTTC.

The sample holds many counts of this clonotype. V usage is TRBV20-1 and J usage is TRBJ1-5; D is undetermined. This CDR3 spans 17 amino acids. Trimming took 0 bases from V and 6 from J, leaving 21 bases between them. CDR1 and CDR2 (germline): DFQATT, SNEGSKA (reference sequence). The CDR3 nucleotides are TGCAGTGCTAGAGATTGGGATCGGGGTCCCCTCGGTCAGCCCCAGCATTTT. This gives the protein CSARDWDRGPLGQPQHF.

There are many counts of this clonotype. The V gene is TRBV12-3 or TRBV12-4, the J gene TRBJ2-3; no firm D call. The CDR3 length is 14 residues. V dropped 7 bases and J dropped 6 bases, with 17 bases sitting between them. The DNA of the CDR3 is TGTGCCAGCATGGTCGGCGGTCCTGGGGATACGCAGTATTTT. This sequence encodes CASMVGGPGDTQYF.

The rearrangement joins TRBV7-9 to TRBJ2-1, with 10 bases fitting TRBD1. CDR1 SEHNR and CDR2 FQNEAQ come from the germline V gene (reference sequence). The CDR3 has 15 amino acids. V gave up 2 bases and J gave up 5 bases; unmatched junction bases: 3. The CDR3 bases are TGTGCCAGCAGCTTATCGGGACAGGGGAACAATGAGCAGTTCTTC. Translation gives CASSLSGQGNNEQFF.

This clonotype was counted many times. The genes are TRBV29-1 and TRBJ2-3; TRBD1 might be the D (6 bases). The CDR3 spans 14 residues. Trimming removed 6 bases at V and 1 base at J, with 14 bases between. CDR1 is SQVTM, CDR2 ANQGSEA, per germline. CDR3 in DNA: TGCAGCGTCGAGGGGGAAGTCGGCACAGATACGCAGTATTTT. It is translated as CSVEGEVGTDTQYF.

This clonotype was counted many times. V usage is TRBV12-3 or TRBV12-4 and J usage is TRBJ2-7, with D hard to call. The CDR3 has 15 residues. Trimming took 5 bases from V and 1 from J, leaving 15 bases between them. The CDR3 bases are TGTGCCAGCAGTGCCAGAGGCTCCTTATCCTACGAGCAGTACTTC. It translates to CASSARGSLSYEQYF.

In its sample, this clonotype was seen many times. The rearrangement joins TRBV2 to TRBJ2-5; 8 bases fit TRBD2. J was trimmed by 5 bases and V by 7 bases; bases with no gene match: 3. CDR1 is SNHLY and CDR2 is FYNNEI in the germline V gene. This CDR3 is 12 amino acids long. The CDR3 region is CASKLAGETQYF. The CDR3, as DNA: TGTGCCAGCAAGTTAGCGGGGGAGACCCAGTACTTC.

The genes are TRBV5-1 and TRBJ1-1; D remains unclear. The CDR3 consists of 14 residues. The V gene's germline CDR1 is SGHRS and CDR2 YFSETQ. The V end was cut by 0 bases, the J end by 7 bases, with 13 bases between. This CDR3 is CASSLAQGIGEAFF. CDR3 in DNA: TGCGCCAGCAGCTTGGCCCAAGGAATCGGTGAAGCTTTCTTT.

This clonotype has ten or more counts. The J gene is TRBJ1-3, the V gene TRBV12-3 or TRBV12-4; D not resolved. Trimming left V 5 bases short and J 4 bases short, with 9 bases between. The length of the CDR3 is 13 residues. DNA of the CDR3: TGTGCCAGCAGTCTCCGAGAAGGAAACACCATATATTTT. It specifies CASSLREGNTIYF.